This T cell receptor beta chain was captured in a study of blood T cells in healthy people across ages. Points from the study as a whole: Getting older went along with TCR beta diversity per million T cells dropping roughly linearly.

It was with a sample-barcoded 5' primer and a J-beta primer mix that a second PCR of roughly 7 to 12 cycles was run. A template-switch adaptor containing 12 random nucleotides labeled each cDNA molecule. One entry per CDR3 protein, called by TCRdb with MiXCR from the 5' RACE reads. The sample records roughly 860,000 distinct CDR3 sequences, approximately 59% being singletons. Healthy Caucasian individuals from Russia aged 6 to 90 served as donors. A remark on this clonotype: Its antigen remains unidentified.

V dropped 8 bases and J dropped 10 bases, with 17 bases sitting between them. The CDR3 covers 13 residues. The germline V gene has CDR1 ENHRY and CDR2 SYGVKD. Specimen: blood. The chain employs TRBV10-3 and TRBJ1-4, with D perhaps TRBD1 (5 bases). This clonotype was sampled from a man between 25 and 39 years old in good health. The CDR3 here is CAIGDPSQGKLFF. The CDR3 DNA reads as TGTGCCATCGGGGACCCCAGTCAAGGAAAACTGTTTTTT.